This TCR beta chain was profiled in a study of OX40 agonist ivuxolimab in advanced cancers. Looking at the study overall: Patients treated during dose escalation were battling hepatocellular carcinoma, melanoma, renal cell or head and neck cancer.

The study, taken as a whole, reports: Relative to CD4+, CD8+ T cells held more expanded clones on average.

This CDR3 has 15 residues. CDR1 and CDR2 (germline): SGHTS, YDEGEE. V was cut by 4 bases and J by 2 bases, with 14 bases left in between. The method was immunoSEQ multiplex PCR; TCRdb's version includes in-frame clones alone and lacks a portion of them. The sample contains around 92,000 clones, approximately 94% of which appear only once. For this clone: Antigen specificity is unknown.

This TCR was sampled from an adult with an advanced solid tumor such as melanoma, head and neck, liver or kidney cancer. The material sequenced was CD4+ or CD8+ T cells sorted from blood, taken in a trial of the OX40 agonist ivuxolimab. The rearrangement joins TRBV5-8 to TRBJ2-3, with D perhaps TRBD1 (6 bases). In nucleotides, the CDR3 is TGTGCCAGCAGCCCTCGGGACACTACCACAGATACGCAGTATTTT. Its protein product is CASSPRDTTTDTQYF.